This T cell receptor beta chain stems from a study of breast tumors, draining lymph nodes, adjacent tissues. The table lists this clonotype with many counts. Germline V lookup: CDR1 SNHLY, CDR2 FYNNEI. The CDR3 consists of 14 residues. The V gene lost 6 bases and the J gene lost 0 bases, with 10 bases spanning the gap. TCRdb re-derived calls from the multiplex PCR reads in MiXCR, one entry per CDR3 protein. The data show 200,000 to 300,000 distinct CDR3 sequences, 30% to 35% seen once. The lymph nodes were axillary draining lymph nodes from breast cancer patients. The TCR comes from a female donor with breast cancer. Some clones in this sample may be carry-over from other donors' samples. J is TRBJ2-3 and V is TRBV2; maybe TRBD1 (5 bases). What was sequenced was axillary lymph node tissue. This CDR3 is CASSRAPSTDTQYF. The CDR3 DNA reads TGTGCCAGCAGCAGGGCCCCGAGCACAGATACGCAGTATTTT.